The rows below give T cell receptor beta chains drawn from one sample of a study of cytomegalovirus exposure and HLA in healthy donors. Produced via immunoSEQ multiplex PCR; TCRdb's table is partial and in-frame only. This table holds about 160,000 clones, almost 80% found once. The specimen was PBMCs. These receptors were obtained from a woman aged 45 to 65 in good health and CMV-seronegative. The CDR3 runs from the conserved cysteine through the conserved F or W. D genes are given only for firm matches. Not all rows give a size; the values are once, few, many and, for expanded clones, a class.

CDR3nt: TGTGCCAGCAGCCAGGCCTGGAGCCTTGACGCCCTGGGCTACACCTTC
CDR3aa: CASSQAWSLDALGYTF
abundance: NA
v_gene: TRBV4-2
j_gene: TRBJ1-2
d_gene: NA

CDR3nt: TGTGCCAGCAGTTACAGGGACAGGAGCTACAAGCAGTACTTC
CDR3aa: CASSYRDRSYKQYF
abundance: NA
v_gene: TRBV6-5
j_gene: TRBJ2-7
d_gene: TRBD1

CDR3nt: TGTGCCAGCAGCTTGGGACAGGGCCTAGGAGAGACCCAGTACTTC
CDR3aa: CASSLGQGLGETQYF
abundance: few
v_gene: TRBV7-9
j_gene: TRBJ2-5
d_gene: TRBD1

CDR3nt: TGTGCCAGCAGTGCAATCCCGGGACAGGGGGGCCCCAGCTCCTACAATGAGCAGTTCTTC
CDR3aa: CASSAIPGQGGPSSYNEQFF
abundance: once
v_gene: TRBV6-1
j_gene: TRBJ2-1
d_gene: TRBD1

CDR3nt: TGTGCCAGCAGTTGGGGACTAGCGGGAGGTTATGAGCAGTTCTTC
CDR3aa: CASSWGLAGGYEQFF
abundance: NA
v_gene: TRBV6-5
j_gene: TRBJ2-1
d_gene: TRBD2

CDR3nt: TGTGCCACCAGCCCCCAGGGACAGGGGATCTACGAGCAGTACTTC
CDR3aa: CATSPQGQGIYEQYF
abundance: NA
v_gene: TRBV15
j_gene: TRBJ2-7
d_gene: TRBD1

CDR3nt: TGTGCCAGCAGCAGCAGGGGGCATGGCTACACCTTC
CDR3aa: CASSSRGHGYTF
abundance: NA
v_gene: TRBV7-9
j_gene: TRBJ1-2
d_gene: TRBD1

CDR3nt: TGTGCCAGCAGCCAAGCCCGGTACAATGAGCAGTTCTTC
CDR3aa: CASSQARYNEQFF
abundance: NA
v_gene: TRBV4-2
j_gene: TRBJ2-1
d_gene: NA

CDR3nt: TGTGCCAGCTCACCAGAGGGTTTCACTGAAGCTTTCTTT
CDR3aa: CASSPEGFTEAFF
abundance: NA
v_gene: TRBV18
j_gene: TRBJ1-1
d_gene: NA

CDR3nt: TGTGCCAGTACCCCGGGTGAAACAGATACGCAGTATTTT
CDR3aa: CASTPGETDTQYF
abundance: few
v_gene: TRBV19
j_gene: TRBJ2-3
d_gene: NA

CDR3nt: TGTGCCAGCAGTCCGCCGGTATTAGGCGGGGGTCCCAAGGTGCAGTACTTC
CDR3aa: CASSPPVLGGGPKVQYF
abundance: NA
v_gene: TRBV27
j_gene: TRBJ2-7
d_gene: TRBD2

CDR3nt: TGTGCCAGCAGTTATTTCCAGACACCAAACACTGAAGCTTTCTTT
CDR3aa: CASSYFQTPNTEAFF
abundance: NA
v_gene: TRBV6-5
j_gene: TRBJ1-1
d_gene: NA

CDR3nt: TGTGCCAGCAGTTTAGGACAGACTGGAAACACCATATATTTT
CDR3aa: CASSLGQTGNTIYF
abundance: NA
v_gene: TRBV28
j_gene: TRBJ1-3
d_gene: NA

CDR3nt: TGTGCCAGCAGTTTAGCTGGGCTAGCGGGAATAAATGAGCAGTTCTTC
CDR3aa: CASSLAGLAGINEQFF
abundance: NA
v_gene: TRBV28
j_gene: TRBJ2-1
d_gene: TRBD2

CDR3nt: TGTGCCAGCAGTTTTGGACAGTTCTTAGGGCCCCTCCACTTT
CDR3aa: CASSFGQFLGPLHF
abundance: NA
v_gene: TRBV28
j_gene: TRBJ1-6
d_gene: NA

CDR3nt: TGTGCCAGCAGCGTAAGCGGGAGTGGGCCCTACGAGCAGTACTTC
CDR3aa: CASSVSGSGPYEQYF
abundance: NA
v_gene: TRBV9
j_gene: TRBJ2-7
d_gene: TRBD2

CDR3nt: TGCAGCTCTTCGGACAGCTCCTACAATGAGCAGTTCTTC
CDR3aa: CSSSDSSYNEQFF
abundance: NA
v_gene: TRBV29-1
j_gene: TRBJ2-1
d_gene: NA